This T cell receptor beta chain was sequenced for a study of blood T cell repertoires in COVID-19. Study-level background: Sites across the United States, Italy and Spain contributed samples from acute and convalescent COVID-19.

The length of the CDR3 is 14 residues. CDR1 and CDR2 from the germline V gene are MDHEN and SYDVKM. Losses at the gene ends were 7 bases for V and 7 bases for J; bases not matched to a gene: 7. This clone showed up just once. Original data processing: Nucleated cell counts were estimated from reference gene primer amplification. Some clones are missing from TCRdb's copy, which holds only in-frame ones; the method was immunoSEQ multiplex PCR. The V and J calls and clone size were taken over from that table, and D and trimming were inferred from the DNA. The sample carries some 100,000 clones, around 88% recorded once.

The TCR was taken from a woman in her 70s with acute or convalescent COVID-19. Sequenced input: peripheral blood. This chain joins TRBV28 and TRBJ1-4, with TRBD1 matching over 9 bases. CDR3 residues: CASNADRGSEKLFF. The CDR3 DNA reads TGTGCCAGCAACGCGGACAGGGGTAGTGAAAAACTGTTTTTT.